Listed below are T cell receptor beta chains from one sample, sequenced in a study of T cell repertoires in cytomegalovirus infection. TCRdb re-derived calls from the reads in MiXCR, one entry per CDR3 protein. The table records 150,000 to 200,000 distinct CDR3 sequences, about 15% of them present only once. The sample consisted of PBMCs. The receptors were gathered from a human donor in good health (CMV status not recorded). Some clones in this sample may be carry-over from other donors' samples. Both conserved end residues are part of each CDR3. The D gene is left open where the match is weak. Size values are once, few and many counts, or a class for expanded clones, and some rows have none.

TRBJ2-5 many TRBV7-2 TRBD2 TGTGCCAGCAGCTTAGGGGGGGGGTACCAAGAGACCCAGTACTTC CASSLGGGYQETQYF
TRBJ2-7 few TRBV19 . TGTGCCAGTAGTATATCAAGGGGCTACGAGCAGTACTTC CASSISRGYEQYF
TRBJ1-5 many TRBV7-2 . TGTGCCAGCAGCTTATTTCGGAGCAATCAGCCCCAGCATTTT CASSLFRSNQPQHF
TRBJ1-5 once TRBV20-1 . TGCAGTGCTAGGGACAGCTATAGCAATCAGCCCCAGCATTTT CSARDSYSNQPQHF
TRBJ2-1 . TRBV9 . TGTGCCAGCAGCGTCTTGGGGAGCCTAAACTACAATGAGCAGTTCTTC CASSVLGSLNYNEQFF
TRBJ2-7 many TRBV28 . TGTGCCAGCAGTTTGGACGGCCCCTACGAGCAGTACTTC CASSLDGPYEQYF
TRBJ2-7 . TRBV15 . TGTGCCACCAGCAGAGGTAACGGGTACGAGCAGTACTTC CATSRGNGYEQYF
TRBJ2-7 many TRBV28 . TGTGCCAGCAGGAGGATCTCCTTCTACGAGCAGTACTTC CASRRISFYEQYF
TRBJ1-1 . TRBV28 . TGTGCCAGCAGTTTAGACAGACCAAACACTGAAGCTTTCTTT CASSLDRPNTEAFF
TRBJ2-7 . TRBV28 TRBD2 TGTGCCAGCAGTACCCAGCGGGAGGTGTACGAGCAGTACTTC CASSTQREVYEQYF
TRBJ2-5 . TRBV28 . TGTGCCAGCAGTTTATTTAGGGAGCAAGAGACCCAGTACTTC CASSLFREQETQYF
TRBJ2-7 few TRBV27 TRBD2 TGTGCCAGCAGTTACCAGAGCGGGAACTACGAGCAGTACTTC CASSYQSGNYEQYF
TRBJ2-5 many TRBV7-2 . TGTGCCAGCAGCTTAGGTAGCGGAGAGACCCAGTACTTC CASSLGSGETQYF
TRBJ2-1 many TRBV6-1 TRBD2 TGTGCCAGCCGGACTAGCGGGAGTTACAATGAGCAGTTCTTC CASRTSGSYNEQFF
TRBJ2-5 many TRBV24-1 . TGTGCCACCCGGGAACAGCGGGCGGAAGAGACCCAGTACTTC CATREQRAEETQYF
TRBJ2-2 . TRBV7-9 TRBD2 TGTGCCAGCAGCTCGTCGACTAGCGGGAGGCACACCGGGGAGCTGTTTTTT CASSSSTSGRHTGELFF
TRBJ1-4 few TRBV11-2 TRBD1 TGTGCCAGCAGCTTGAATCGACAGGGCCCACTCGAAAAACTGTTTTTT CASSLNRQGPLEKLFF
TRBJ2-7 . TRBV7-2 . TGTGCCAGCAGCTCGGGACTTGAAAAAGAGCAGTACTTC CASSSGLEKEQYF
TRBJ1-2 . TRBV2 . TGTGCCAGCAGTGAATTGGGTTGGAGTGGCTACACCTTC CASSELGWSGYTF
TRBJ2-3 . TRBV24-1 TRBD1 TGTGCCACCAGTGAGGGGACAGGGGAAGGAGATACGCAGTATTTT CATSEGTGEGDTQYF
TRBJ2-4 . TRBV29-1 . TGCAGCGCCAAAGAAGGAGCCAAAAACATTAAGTACTTC CSAKEGAKNIKYF
TRBJ1-3 many TRBV14 . TGTGCCAGCAGCCAAGACGGCAGCTCTGGAAACACCATATATTTT CASSQDGSSGNTIYF
TRBJ2-1 many TRBV7-9 . TGTGCCAGCAGCTTAGGGCTCCCTCCACTCTCCTACAATGAGCAGTTCTTC CASSLGLPPLSYNEQFF
TRBJ2-3 . TRBV5-4 . TGTGCCAGCAGCTTGGTCTCCGTGGCAGATACGCAGTATTTT CASSLVSVADTQYF
TRBJ1-3 many TRBV12-3/TRBV12-4 . TGTGCCAGCAGACTCACCCCAGTCTCTGGAAACACCATATATTTT CASRLTPVSGNTIYF
TRBJ2-2 many TRBV7-2 . TGTGCCAGCAGCTTAGCCGCCGGGGCAGGGGACGCGGCTTTT CASSLAAGAGDAAF
TRBJ2-2 few TRBV20-1 . TGCAGTGCTAGAGTTCAGGGAAAGTCGGACACCGGGGAGCTGTTTTTT CSARVQGKSDTGELFF
TRBJ2-7 . TRBV7-6 . TGTGCCAGCAGCTTAGTGGGGCTTACCGACGAGCAGTACTTC CASSLVGLTDEQYF
TRBJ1-6 . TRBV5-1 . TGCGCCAGCAGCTTGGTGACACTGGACCGAAATTCACCCCTCCACTTT CASSLVTLDRNSPLHF
TRBJ2-1 many TRBV4-2 TRBD2 TGTGCCAGCACCTCAACTAGCGGGAGCTCCGATGAGCAGTTCTTC CASTSTSGSSDEQFF
TRBJ2-7 . TRBV14 . TGTGCCAGCAGCCAAGGGCCATGGACCTACGAGCAGTACTTC CASSQGPWTYEQYF
TRBJ1-5 many TRBV19 TRBD1 TGTGCCAGTAAGCCGACAGGGCCGAATCAGCCCCAGCATTTT CASKPTGPNQPQHF
TRBJ1-1 . TRBV7-3 . TGTGCCAGCAGCCCTCAAGGGGGGGGCAGGAGGAGTGAAGCTTTCTTT CASSPQGGGRRSEAFF
TRBJ1-1 many TRBV7-2 . TGTGCCAGCAGCGACAGGATGAACACTGAAGCTTTCTTT CASSDRMNTEAFF
TRBJ1-4 many TRBV7-2 . TGTGCCAGCAGCCCCAACTCTGGAAAACTGTTTTTT CASSPNSGKLFF
TRBJ2-6 few TRBV29-1 TRBD1 TGCAGCGCTCCCGACAGGGACCCCCACTCTGGGGCCAACGTCCTGACTTTC CSAPDRDPHSGANVLTF
TRBJ1-5 few TRBV28 . TGTGCCAGCAGTCTTCGGACAAGGCATCAGCCCCAGCATTTT CASSLRTRHQPQHF
TRBJ2-5 . TRBV29-1 . TGCGGCGTTAGTGGCGGGCTCCAAGAGACCCAGTACTTC CGVSGGLQETQYF
TRBJ1-5 . TRBV15 . TGTGCCACCAGCAGAGACGGCAATCAGCCCCAGCATTTT CATSRDGNQPQHF
TRBJ2-1 . TRBV7-9 . TGTGCCAGCAGCTCTACCGGGACGGAGCCTTTCAATGAGCAGTTCTTC CASSSTGTEPFNEQFF
TRBJ2-1 many TRBV4-1 . TGCGCCAGCAGCCAAGAATTGGGACTCAATCTCTACAATGAGCAGTTCTTC CASSQELGLNLYNEQFF
TRBJ2-5 many TRBV3-1 TRBD1 TGTGCCAGCAGCTGGGACCGGGACAGCTCTCCAGAGGAAGAGACCCAGTACTTC CASSWDRDSSPEEETQYF
TRBJ1-1 many TRBV6-2/TRBV6-3 TRBD1 TGTGCCAGCAGCGGTGAAGGGGGCGCCCGGAACACTGAAGCTTTCTTT CASSGEGGARNTEAFF